Reported below is one T cell receptor beta chain. As yet, its antigen is unknown. This entry is derived from a study of Ad26.COV2.S vaccination and SARS-CoV-2 variants. After removal of 2 bases from V and 0 bases from J, the junction contained 10 bases not matched to a gene. This CDR3 comprises 18 residues. Germline V gene sequence: CDR1 SEHNR, CDR2 FQNEAQ (reference sequence). Study conclusions and caveats: The TCR-based breadth and depth measures might underestimate overall T cell responses. Those who received the vaccine showed greater spike-specific TCR breadth than those given placebo. After vaccination, reports described spike-specific CD8+ and CD4+ T cell responses as showing substantial breadth.

Clones were sequenced by immunoSEQ multiplex PCR, and TCRdb holds only the in-frame ones, with some missing. The sample carries roughly 92,000 clones, 82% recorded once. This clonotype was obtained from a human donor who had recovered from COVID-19. The chain uses TRBV7-9 and TRBJ2-1; 7 bases line up with TRBD2. Material: peripheral blood, obtained after recovery from COVID-19. The CDR3 sequence: CASSLTGLAASSYNEQFF. The CDR3 coding sequence is TGTGCCAGCAGCTTAACGGGGCTAGCGGCTAGCTCCTACAATGAGCAGTTCTTC.